The 7 T cell receptor beta chains given below trace back to one sample, sequenced in a study of blood T cell repertoires in COVID-19. Assay: immunoSEQ multiplex PCR; the TCRdb copy retains only in-frame clones and omits some. The profile shows about 430,000 clones, roughly 90% of them singletons. Source material: peripheral blood. The receptor set was obtained from a man aged 18-30 years with COVID-19, enrolled during active disease.

The chain couples TRBV5-4 to TRBJ2-2, with 11 bases lining up with TRBD2. The CDR3 sequence is 16 residues long. J gave up 7 bases and V 5 bases, and 10 bases lay outside the gene matches. Germline values: CDR1 SGHNT, CDR2 YYREEE (reference sequence). The CDR3 region has the DNA TGTGCCAGCAGGACTAGCGGGAACCCCCTGGGCGGGGAGCTGTTTTTT. Amino acids: CASRTSGNPLGGELFF.

The rearrangement links TRBV9 to TRBJ1-1; TRBD1 is a possible D gene (5 bases). This CDR3 contains 14 residues. Germline V CDR1 and CDR2: SGDLS, YYNGEE. V dropped 3 bases and J dropped 2 bases, with 11 bases sitting between them. As DNA, the CDR3 is TGTGCCAGCAGCGAGCGGGGGGGAAACACTGAAGCTTTCTTT. Its translation: CASSERGGNTEAFF.

The chain recombines TRBV4-1 with TRBJ2-1; 7 nucleotides align to TRBD2. Germline-derived CDR1 and CDR2 are MGHRA and YSYEKL. V lost 10 bases and J lost 4; bases outside the gene matches: 13. The CDR3 is 15 amino acids. The CDR3 DNA reads as TGCGCCACTTCACGGGATCCGGGGGGATACAATGAGCAGTTCTTC. Its protein product is CATSRDPGGYNEQFF.

The chain carries TRBV9 and TRBJ1-2; a weak D match, TRBD1 (5 bases). The CDR3 is 16 amino acids. V gave up 0 bases and J gave up 8 bases, with 20 bases separating them. From germline, CDR1 is SGDLS and CDR2 YYNGEE. CDR3 bases: TGTGCCAGCAGCGTAGATTTCAGGGTTACTTTTGGCGGCTACACCTTC. Protein product: CASSVDFRVTFGGYTF.

The rearrangement links TRBV30 to TRBJ1-1; D possibly corresponds to TRBD1 (6 bases). CDR1 is GTSNPN, CDR2 SVGIG, per germline (reference sequence). Trimming stripped 5 bases from V and 0 bases from J, with 13 bases between. The CDR3 spans 14 residues. The CDR3 DNA sequence: TGTGCCTGGTCGGGGGGGGGCATGAACACTGAAGCTTTCTTT. Its translation is CAWSGGGMNTEAFF.

V usage is TRBV12-5 and J usage is TRBJ1-6, with TRBD1 matching 7 bases. From germline, CDR1 is LGHNT and CDR2 FRNRAP. The CDR3 length is 15 residues. V lost 1 base, J lost 10 bases, and 7 bases stayed unmatched. CDR3 nucleotides: TGTGCTAGTGGTTTGGGGGACAGATTTAGATCACCCCTCCACTTT. It specifies CASGLGDRFRSPLHF.

The chain links TRBV3-1 (or the pseudogene TRBV3-2) to TRBJ2-1; 12 positions agree with TRBD2. The CDR3 consists of 15 residues. The germline CDR1 and CDR2 sequences are LGHDT and YNNKEL (reference sequence). Unmatched junction bases numbered 1, after V lost 6 bases and J lost 1 base. This chain's CDR3 is CASSLAGGSYNEQFF. The CDR3 DNA reads as TGTGCCAGCAGTCTAGCGGGGGGGTCCTACAATGAGCAGTTCTTC.